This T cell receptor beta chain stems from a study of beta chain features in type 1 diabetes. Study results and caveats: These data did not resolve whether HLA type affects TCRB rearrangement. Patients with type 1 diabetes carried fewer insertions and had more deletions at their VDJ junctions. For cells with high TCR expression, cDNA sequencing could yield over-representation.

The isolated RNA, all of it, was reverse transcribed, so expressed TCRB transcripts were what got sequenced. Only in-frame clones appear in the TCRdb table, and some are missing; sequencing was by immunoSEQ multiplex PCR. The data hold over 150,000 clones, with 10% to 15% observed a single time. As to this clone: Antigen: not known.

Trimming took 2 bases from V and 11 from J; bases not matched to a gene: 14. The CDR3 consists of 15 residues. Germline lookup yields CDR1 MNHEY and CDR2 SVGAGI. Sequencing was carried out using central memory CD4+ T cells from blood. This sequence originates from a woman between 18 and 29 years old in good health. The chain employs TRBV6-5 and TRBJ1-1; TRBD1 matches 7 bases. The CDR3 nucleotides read TGTGCCAGCAGTTACAGCAACAGGGGTTACGCGAATGCTTTCTTT. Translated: CASSYSNRGYANAFF.